This entry lists 17 T cell receptor beta chains sequenced from one sample in a study of CD8 T cells in Susac syndrome. After extraction with the RNeasy kit, roughly 0.45 to 1 ug of the RNA was reverse transcribed using random hexamers. Via MiXCR, TCRdb re-called the immunoSEQ multiplex PCR reads, giving one row per CDR3 protein. This sample has around 18,000 distinct CDR3 sequences, with 85% to 95% found just once. Input material: CD8+ T cells from PBMCs. These receptor sequences come from a human donor in good health.

This chain links TRBV7-8 with TRBJ2-2; D may correspond to TRBD1 or TRBD2 (6 bases each). Germline V CDR1 and CDR2: SGHVS, FQNEAQ. The V gene lost 5 bases and the J gene lost 4 bases, with 17 bases spanning the gap. The CDR3 loop spans 16 amino acids. The CDR3 loop reads CASSEGWGAGTGELFF. The CDR3 bases are TGTGCCAGCAGCGAAGGGTGGGGGGCCGGCACCGGGGAGCTGTTTTTT.

The chain has TRBV7-6 and TRBJ2-1; 10 nucleotides agree with TRBD2. Per germline, CDR1 SGHVS and CDR2 FNYEAQ. This CDR3 comprises 16 residues. J gave up 4 bases and V 5 bases, and 8 bases lay outside the gene matches. The CDR3, as DNA: TGTGCCAGCAGCGCGCGCGGGACTAGCGAGTACAATGAGCAGTTCTTC. It translates to CASSARGTSEYNEQFF.

The genes are TRBV19 and TRBJ1-5; D call uncertain. This CDR3 spans 14 amino acids. Trimming took off 2 bases at V and 2 bases at J, with 7 bases between the two ends. Per germline, CDR1 LNHDA and CDR2 SQIVND (reference sequence). The CDR3 protein is CASSIRNRNQPQHF. The CDR3 DNA follows: TGTGCCAGTAGTATAAGAAATCGCAATCAGCCCCAGCATTTT.

V is TRBV24-1 and J is TRBJ2-2; D is unclear. Germline V gene data show CDR1 as KGHDR and CDR2 as SFDVKD. Between the trimmed V and J ends, which lost 3 bases and 6 bases, there was a span of 16 bases. The CDR3 consists of 16 residues. CDR3 sequence reads: CATSDPARRGPGELFF. CDR3 sequence (DNA): TGTGCCACCAGTGATCCTGCAAGGCGAGGCCCCGGGGAGCTGTTTTTT.

The chain couples TRBV5-4 to TRBJ2-2, with 7 nucleotides matching TRBD1. V shed 0 bases and J 8 bases; nucleotides not matched to a gene: 10. The CDR3 has 16 residues. CDR1 is SGHNT, CDR2 YYREEE, per germline (reference sequence). CDR3 residues: CASSLGPGGIPGELFF. As DNA, the CDR3 is TGTGCCAGCAGCTTGGGTCCAGGGGGAATACCAGGGGAGCTGTTTTTT.

The J gene is TRBJ1-5, the V gene TRBV7-9, with TRBD1 matching over 7 bases. The CDR3 has 14 residues. Per the germline V gene, CDR1 is SEHNR and CDR2 is FQNEAQ (reference sequence). J lost 1 base, V lost 3 bases, and 0 bases had no gene match. The CDR3 region has the DNA TGTGCCAGCAGCTTGGGACAGAGCAATCAGCCCCAGCATTTT. The encoded protein is CASSLGQSNQPQHF.

The rearrangement uses TRBV7-3 and TRBJ2-1; 7 nucleotides align to TRBD2. Germline CDR1 SGHTA, CDR2 FQGTGA. Unmatched junction bases numbered 7, after V lost 1 base and J lost 4 bases. This CDR3 is built from 16 residues. In nucleotides, the CDR3 is TGTGCCAGCAGCTTAATGGCGGGAGAGAAGTACAATGAGCAGTTCTTC. Its protein is CASSLMAGEKYNEQFF.

The J gene is TRBJ2-1, the V gene TRBV28; possibly TRBD2 for D (6 bases). With 7 bases removed from V and 8 bases from J, the gap between germline ends came to 24 bases. The V gene's germline CDR1 is MDHEN and CDR2 SYDVKM. The CDR3 runs 16 residues. CDR3 region: CASKAHGTLYSDEQFF. In DNA, the CDR3 is TGTGCCAGCAAAGCCCACGGGACTCTTTACTCGGATGAGCAGTTCTTC.

The genes are TRBV27 and TRBJ1-1, with no clear D. The length of the CDR3 is 15 residues. Germline CDR1 is MNHEY and CDR2 is SMNVEV (reference sequence). With 1 base removed from V and 0 bases from J, the gap between germline ends came to 9 bases. CDR3 bases: TGTGCCAGCAGTTTATTCCCATCCCTGAACACTGAAGCTTTCTTT. This gives the protein CASSLFPSLNTEAFF.

The J gene is TRBJ1-2, the V gene TRBV7-9; the D is unclear. The ends were cut back, 2 bases at V and 8 bases at J, with 12 bases in the middle. CDR1 and CDR2 (germline): SEHNR, FQNEAQ (reference sequence). The CDR3 consists of 13 residues. In DNA, the CDR3 is TGTGCCAGCAGCTTATTGTTTGGCGGAGGCTACACCTTC. This sequence encodes CASSLLFGGGYTF.

The genes are TRBV27 and TRBJ2-3, with 11 bases that match TRBD2. CDR1 and CDR2 (germline): MNHEY, SMNVEV (reference sequence). V lost 6 bases to trimming and J lost 5 bases; unmatched junction nucleotides: 7. CDR3 length: 15 amino acids. This chain's CDR3 is CASSLAGGIRDTQYF. CDR3 bases: TGTGCCAGCAGCCTAGCGGGAGGAATAAGAGATACGCAGTATTTT.

V gene TRBV29-1 combines with J gene TRBJ2-2; a possible D gene is TRBD1 (6 bases). Deletions cut 3 bases from V and 3 bases from J, with 17 bases between. Germline V lookup: CDR1 SQVTM, CDR2 ANQGSEA. The CDR3 consists of 16 residues. The CDR3 protein is CSVEGGREGDTGELFF. The CDR3 bases are TGCAGCGTTGAGGGCGGGCGAGAGGGGGACACCGGGGAGCTGTTTTTT.

This rearrangement joins TRBV12-3 or TRBV12-4 to TRBJ2-2; D may be TRBD1 (6 bases). This CDR3 has 14 residues. The V gene lost 4 bases and the J gene lost 4 bases, with 10 bases spanning the gap. DNA for the CDR3: TGTGCCAGCAGTTCGACAGGCCCCACCGGGGAGCTGTTTTTT. This encodes CASSSTGPTGELFF.

This rearrangement joins TRBV30 to TRBJ2-6; D is ambiguous. This CDR3 comprises 13 residues. Germline V gene data show CDR1 as GTSNPN and CDR2 as SVGIG (reference sequence). V dropped 4 bases and J dropped 0 bases, with 4 bases sitting between them. For the CDR3, the DNA is TGTGCCTGGACGGCCTCTGGGGCCAACGTCCTGACTTTC. Encoded protein: CAWTASGANVLTF. The whole variable domain, filled in from reference TRBV30 and TRBJ2-6, reads SQTIHQWPATLVQPVGSPLSLECTVEGTSNPNLYWYRQAAGRGLQLLFYSVGIGQISSEVPQNLSASRPQDRQFILSSKKLLLSDSGFYLCAWTASGANVLTFGAGSRLTVL.

The genes are TRBV5-4 and TRBJ2-2; D gene ambiguous. The CDR3 consists of 12 residues. The V gene lost 3 bases and the J gene lost 7 bases, with 7 bases spanning the gap. Per the germline V gene, CDR1 is SGHNT and CDR2 is YYREEE (reference sequence). The CDR3 coding sequence is TGTGCCAGCAGCTCTACAAGCGGGGAGCTGTTTTTT. Translating it yields CASSSTSGELFF.

The rearrangement uses TRBV29-1 and TRBJ2-2; D may be TRBD2 (5 bases). V was clipped by 6 bases and J by 0 bases, with 14 bases between them. Germline values: CDR1 SQVTM, CDR2 ANQGSEA. The CDR3 has 15 residues. The CDR3 region has the DNA TGCAGCGTGGGAGCGGTAGCCTCGAACACCGGGGAGCTGTTTTTT. It codes for CSVGAVASNTGELFF.

The chain links TRBV6-5 to TRBJ2-2; 11 bases map to TRBD2. The germline gives CDR1 MNHEY, CDR2 SVGAGI. V gave up 8 bases and J gave up 1 base; unmatched junction bases: 3. The CDR3 sequence is 15 residues long. The CDR3 spells CASAGTSGNTGELFF. The CDR3 DNA follows: TGTGCCAGCGCCGGGACTAGCGGGAACACCGGGGAGCTGTTTTTT.